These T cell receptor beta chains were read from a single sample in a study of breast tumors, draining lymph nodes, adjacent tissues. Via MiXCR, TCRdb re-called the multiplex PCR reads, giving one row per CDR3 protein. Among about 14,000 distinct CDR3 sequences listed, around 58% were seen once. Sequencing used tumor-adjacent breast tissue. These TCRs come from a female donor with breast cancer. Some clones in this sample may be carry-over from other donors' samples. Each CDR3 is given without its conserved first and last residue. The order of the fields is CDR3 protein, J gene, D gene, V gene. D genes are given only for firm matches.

CDR3aa: SAGTGVYGYT
j_gene: TRBJ1-2
d_gene: TRBD1
v_gene: TRBV29-1

CDR3aa: ASGFQIKGQGADEQF
j_gene: TRBJ2-1
d_gene: TRBD1
v_gene: TRBV12-5

CDR3aa: ASSPMGQIAGYA
j_gene: TRBJ1-2
d_gene: TRBD1
v_gene: TRBV3-1

CDR3aa: ASSAQGTSNEQY
j_gene: TRBJ2-7
d_gene: -
v_gene: TRBV9

CDR3aa: SARVGGAGEKLF
j_gene: TRBJ1-4
d_gene: -
v_gene: TRBV20-1

CDR3aa: ASSGLEKMDEKLF
j_gene: TRBJ1-4
d_gene: -
v_gene: TRBV25-1

CDR3aa: ASSTYRVDQPQH
j_gene: TRBJ1-5
d_gene: -
v_gene: TRBV6-2/TRBV6-3

CDR3aa: ASSLLASSRYEQY
j_gene: TRBJ2-7
d_gene: -
v_gene: TRBV5-1

CDR3aa: SASQGQLTNYGYT
j_gene: TRBJ1-2
d_gene: -
v_gene: TRBV20-1

CDR3aa: SARDWGTDYGYT
j_gene: TRBJ1-2
d_gene: -
v_gene: TRBV20-1

CDR3aa: SAPDPQNTIY
j_gene: TRBJ1-3
d_gene: -
v_gene: TRBV29-1

CDR3aa: ASSTMYGEQF
j_gene: TRBJ2-1
d_gene: -
v_gene: TRBV7-2

CDR3aa: SARDSLRSGANVLT
j_gene: TRBJ2-6
d_gene: -
v_gene: TRBV20-1

CDR3aa: ASSQTGQLNSPLH
j_gene: TRBJ1-6
d_gene: -
v_gene: TRBV3-1

CDR3aa: AIRKGAESAYT
j_gene: TRBJ1-2
d_gene: TRBD1
v_gene: TRBV19

CDR3aa: SARDQARGYGYT
j_gene: TRBJ1-2
d_gene: -
v_gene: TRBV20-1

CDR3aa: ASSLVPGQIYEQY
j_gene: TRBJ2-7
d_gene: TRBD1
v_gene: TRBV5-1

CDR3aa: ASSTGGGPQH
j_gene: TRBJ1-5
d_gene: TRBD1
v_gene: TRBV16

CDR3aa: ASSAGTALNYGYT
j_gene: TRBJ1-2
d_gene: -
v_gene: TRBV10-2

CDR3aa: ASSLRGASADTQY
j_gene: TRBJ2-3
d_gene: -
v_gene: TRBV5-1

CDR3aa: ASSQELLGGELF
j_gene: TRBJ2-2
d_gene: -
v_gene: TRBV4-3

CDR3aa: ASSFPGDTIY
j_gene: TRBJ1-3
d_gene: -
v_gene: TRBV12-3/TRBV12-4

CDR3aa: SARGFGSSYNEQF
j_gene: TRBJ2-1
d_gene: -
v_gene: TRBV20-1

CDR3aa: ASSWTPNYGYT
j_gene: TRBJ1-2
d_gene: -
v_gene: TRBV2

CDR3aa: AWSVPLDSQDYT
j_gene: TRBJ1-2
d_gene: -
v_gene: TRBV30

CDR3aa: ASSANEAF
j_gene: TRBJ1-1
d_gene: -
v_gene: TRBV7-9

CDR3aa: ASRTSGINEQF
j_gene: TRBJ2-1
d_gene: TRBD2
v_gene: TRBV27

CDR3aa: ASSGFSESSYNSPLH
j_gene: TRBJ1-6
d_gene: -
v_gene: TRBV25-1

CDR3aa: ASSLEPTSGTGELF
j_gene: TRBJ2-2
d_gene: TRBD2
v_gene: TRBV11-2

CDR3aa: ASSLEDPNTGELF
j_gene: TRBJ2-2
d_gene: -
v_gene: TRBV7-6

CDR3aa: ASSRWDRNQPQH
j_gene: TRBJ1-5
d_gene: TRBD1
v_gene: TRBV27

CDR3aa: ASASGSPNEQF
j_gene: TRBJ2-1
d_gene: TRBD2
v_gene: TRBV19

CDR3aa: ASSLEGAGQPQH
j_gene: TRBJ1-5
d_gene: -
v_gene: TRBV5-5

CDR3aa: ASSIGTGKAMNTEAF
j_gene: TRBJ1-1
d_gene: TRBD1
v_gene: TRBV19

CDR3aa: ASSLTATSSSYEQY
j_gene: TRBJ2-7
d_gene: -
v_gene: TRBV7-2

CDR3aa: ASNSGTEEKLF
j_gene: TRBJ1-4
d_gene: -
v_gene: TRBV5-1

CDR3aa: SVDDGTRRSQKEF
j_gene: TRBJ2-1
d_gene: TRBD2
v_gene: TRBV29-1

CDR3aa: AIRARVDGYT
j_gene: TRBJ1-2
d_gene: -
v_gene: TRBV10-3

CDR3aa: ASSARSGANVLT
j_gene: TRBJ2-6
d_gene: -
v_gene: TRBV2

CDR3aa: ASSPDTYGYT
j_gene: TRBJ1-2
d_gene: -
v_gene: TRBV5-1

CDR3aa: ASSLEPTSGNEQY
j_gene: TRBJ2-7
d_gene: TRBD2
v_gene: TRBV4-1

CDR3aa: SAREGGRGFGEQY
j_gene: TRBJ2-7
d_gene: TRBD2
v_gene: TRBV20-1

CDR3aa: SAKTGNQPQH
j_gene: TRBJ1-5
d_gene: -
v_gene: TRBV20-1

CDR3aa: ASTFQPGQGRTGELF
j_gene: TRBJ2-2
d_gene: TRBD1
v_gene: TRBV27

CDR3aa: ASLGGETQY
j_gene: TRBJ2-5
d_gene: -
v_gene: TRBV10-2

CDR3aa: ASSPVQGMNTEAF
j_gene: TRBJ1-1
d_gene: -
v_gene: TRBV14

CDR3aa: SVERGTDTQY
j_gene: TRBJ2-3
d_gene: -
v_gene: TRBV29-1

CDR3aa: AISESTGLAKNIQY
j_gene: TRBJ2-4
d_gene: -
v_gene: TRBV10-3

CDR3aa: STLDAPAPVSYGYT
j_gene: TRBJ1-2
d_gene: -
v_gene: TRBV29-1

CDR3aa: AWETGGLETQY
j_gene: TRBJ2-5
d_gene: TRBD1
v_gene: TRBV30

CDR3aa: ASSPSGVFSYEQY
j_gene: TRBJ2-7
d_gene: -
v_gene: TRBV6-5

CDR3aa: SARSESSYEQY
j_gene: TRBJ2-7
d_gene: -
v_gene: TRBV20-1

CDR3aa: ASSHTGELF
j_gene: TRBJ2-2
d_gene: -
v_gene: TRBV10-2

CDR3aa: ASSQDFKAGHGYT
j_gene: TRBJ1-2
d_gene: -
v_gene: TRBV4-2